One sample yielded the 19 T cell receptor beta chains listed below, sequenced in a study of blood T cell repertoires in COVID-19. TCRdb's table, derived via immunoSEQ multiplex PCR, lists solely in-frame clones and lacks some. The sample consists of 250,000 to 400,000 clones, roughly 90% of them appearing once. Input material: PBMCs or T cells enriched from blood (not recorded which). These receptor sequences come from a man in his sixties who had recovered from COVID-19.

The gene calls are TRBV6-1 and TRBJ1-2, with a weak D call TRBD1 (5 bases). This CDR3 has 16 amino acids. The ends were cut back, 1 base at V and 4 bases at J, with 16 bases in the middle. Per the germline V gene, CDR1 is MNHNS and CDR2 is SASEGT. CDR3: CASSEVGTHRIYGYTF. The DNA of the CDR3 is TGTGCCAGCAGTGAAGTGGGGACTCACCGGATCTATGGCTACACCTTC.

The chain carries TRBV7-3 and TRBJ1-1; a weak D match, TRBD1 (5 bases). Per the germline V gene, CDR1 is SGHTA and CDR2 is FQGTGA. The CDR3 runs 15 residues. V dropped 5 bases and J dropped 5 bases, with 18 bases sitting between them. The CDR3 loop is CASSPQGSTRTEAFF. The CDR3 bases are TGTGCCAGCAGCCCTCAGGGTTCGACGAGGACTGAAGCTTTCTTT.

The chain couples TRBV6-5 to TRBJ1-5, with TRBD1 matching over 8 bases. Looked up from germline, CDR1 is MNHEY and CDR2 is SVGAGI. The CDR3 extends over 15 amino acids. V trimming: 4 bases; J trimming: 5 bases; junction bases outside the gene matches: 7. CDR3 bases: TGTGCCAGCAGTTCCCTTGGACAGGGCTATCAGCCCCAGCATTTT. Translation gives CASSSLGQGYQPQHF.

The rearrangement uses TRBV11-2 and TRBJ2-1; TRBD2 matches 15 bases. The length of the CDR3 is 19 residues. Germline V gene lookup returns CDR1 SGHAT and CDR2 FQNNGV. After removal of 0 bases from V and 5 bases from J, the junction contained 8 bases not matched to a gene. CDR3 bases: TGTGCCAGCAGCTTAGAGGGCCGGACTAGCGGGAGGGATAACAATGAGCAGTTCTTC. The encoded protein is CASSLEGRTSGRDNNEQFF.

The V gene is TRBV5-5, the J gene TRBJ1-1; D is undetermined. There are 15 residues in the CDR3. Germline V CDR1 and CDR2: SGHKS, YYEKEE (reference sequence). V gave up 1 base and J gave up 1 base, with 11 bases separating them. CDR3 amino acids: CASSLLVTPNTEAFF. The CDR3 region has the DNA TGTGCCAGCAGCTTGTTGGTGACACCGAACACTGAAGCTTTCTTT. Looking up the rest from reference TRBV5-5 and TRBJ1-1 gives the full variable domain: DAGVTQSPTHLIKTRGQQVTLRCSPISGHKSVSWYQQVLGQGPQFIFQYYEKEERGRGNFPDRFSARQFPNYSSELNVNALLLGDSALYLCASSLLVTPNTEAFFGQGTRLTVV.

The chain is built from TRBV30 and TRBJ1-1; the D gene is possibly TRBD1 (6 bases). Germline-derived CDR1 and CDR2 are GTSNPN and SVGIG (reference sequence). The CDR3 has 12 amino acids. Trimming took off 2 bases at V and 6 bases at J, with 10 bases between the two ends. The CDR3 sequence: CAWSQGPAEAFF. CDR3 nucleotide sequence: TGTGCCTGGAGTCAGGGGCCAGCTGAAGCTTTCTTT.

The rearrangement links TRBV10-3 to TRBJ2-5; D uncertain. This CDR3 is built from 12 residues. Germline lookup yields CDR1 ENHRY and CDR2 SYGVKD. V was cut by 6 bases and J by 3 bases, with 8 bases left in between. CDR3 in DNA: TGTGCCATCAGCAACACTAAAGAGACCCAGTACTTC. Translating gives CAISNTKETQYF.

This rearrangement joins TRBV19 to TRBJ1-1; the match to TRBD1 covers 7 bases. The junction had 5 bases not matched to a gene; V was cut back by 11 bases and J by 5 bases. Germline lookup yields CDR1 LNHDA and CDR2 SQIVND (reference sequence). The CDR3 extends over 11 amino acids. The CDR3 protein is CACRTGTEAFF. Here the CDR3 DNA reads TGTGCCTGCCGGACAGGAACTGAAGCTTTCTTT.

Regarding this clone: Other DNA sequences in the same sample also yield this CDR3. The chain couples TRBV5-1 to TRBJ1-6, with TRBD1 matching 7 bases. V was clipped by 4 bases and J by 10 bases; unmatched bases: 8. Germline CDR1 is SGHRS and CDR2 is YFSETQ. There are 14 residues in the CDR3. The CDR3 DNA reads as TGCGCCAGCAGCGTAGGACAGGTGGGCTCACCCCTCCACTTT. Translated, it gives CASSVGQVGSPLHF.

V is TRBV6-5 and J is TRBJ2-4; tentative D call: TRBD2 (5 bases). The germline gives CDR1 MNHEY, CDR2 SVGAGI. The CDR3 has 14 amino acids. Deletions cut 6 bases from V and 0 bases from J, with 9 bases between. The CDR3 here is CASRAGLAKNIQYF. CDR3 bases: TGTGCCAGCAGGGCCGGACTAGCCAAAAACATTCAGTACTTC.

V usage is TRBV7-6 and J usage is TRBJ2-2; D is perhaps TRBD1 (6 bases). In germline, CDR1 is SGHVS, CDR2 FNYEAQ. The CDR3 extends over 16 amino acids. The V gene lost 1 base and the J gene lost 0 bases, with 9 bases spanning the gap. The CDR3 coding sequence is TGTGCCAGCAGCTTAGGGACAGCAGCGAACACCGGGGAGCTGTTTTTT. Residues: CASSLGTAANTGELFF.

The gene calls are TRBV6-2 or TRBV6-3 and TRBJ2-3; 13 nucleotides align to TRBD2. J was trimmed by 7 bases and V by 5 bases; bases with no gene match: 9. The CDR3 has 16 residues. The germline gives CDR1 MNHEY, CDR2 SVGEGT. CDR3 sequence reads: CASSPVLAGGLYTQYF. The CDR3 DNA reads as TGTGCCAGCAGTCCGGTACTAGCGGGAGGGCTATATACGCAGTATTTT.

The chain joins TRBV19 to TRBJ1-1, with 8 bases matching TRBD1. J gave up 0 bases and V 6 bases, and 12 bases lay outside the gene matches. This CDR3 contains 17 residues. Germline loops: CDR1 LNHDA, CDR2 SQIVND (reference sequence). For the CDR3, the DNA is TGTGCCAGTAGCTTCTACGGGACAGGCCGGGTGAACACTGAAGCTTTCTTT. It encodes CASSFYGTGRVNTEAFF.

CDR3 region: CASSASRGKTAYEQYF. The CDR3 nucleotides are TGCGCCAGCAGCGCGTCTCGGGGGAAGACGGCCTACGAGCAGTACTTC. V is TRBV5-1 and J is TRBJ2-7; D might be TRBD2 (6 bases). CDR1 is SGHRS and CDR2 is YFSETQ in the germline V gene. V was shortened by 4 bases and J by 2 bases, with 19 bases between the two germline ends. The CDR3 consists of 16 residues. Drawing the rest from reference TRBV5-1 and TRBJ2-7, the complete variable domain is KAGVTQTPRYLIKTRGQQVTLSCSPISGHRSVSWYQQTPGQGLQFLFEYFSETQRNKGNFPGRFSGRQFSNSRSEMNVSTLELGDSALYLCASSASRGKTAYEQYFGPGTRLTVT.

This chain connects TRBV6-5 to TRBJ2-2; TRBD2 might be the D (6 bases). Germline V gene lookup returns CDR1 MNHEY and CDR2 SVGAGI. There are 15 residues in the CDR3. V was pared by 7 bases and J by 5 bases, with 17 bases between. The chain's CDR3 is CASTNTGGGTGELFF. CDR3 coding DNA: TGTGCCAGCACCAACACCGGGGGTGGGACCGGGGAGCTGTTTTTT.

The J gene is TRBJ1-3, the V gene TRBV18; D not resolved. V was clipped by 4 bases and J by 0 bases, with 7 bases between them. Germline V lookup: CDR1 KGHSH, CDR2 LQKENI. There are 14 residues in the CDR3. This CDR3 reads CASSRQNSGNTIYF. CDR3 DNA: TGTGCCAGCTCACGCCAGAACTCTGGAAACACCATATATTTT.

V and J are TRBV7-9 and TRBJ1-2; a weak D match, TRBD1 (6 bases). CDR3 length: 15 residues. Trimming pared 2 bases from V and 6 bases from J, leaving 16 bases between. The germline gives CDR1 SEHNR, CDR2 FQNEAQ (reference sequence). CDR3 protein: CASSLTRDTKNGYTF. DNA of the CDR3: TGTGCCAGCAGCTTAACCCGGGACACTAAGAATGGCTACACCTTC.

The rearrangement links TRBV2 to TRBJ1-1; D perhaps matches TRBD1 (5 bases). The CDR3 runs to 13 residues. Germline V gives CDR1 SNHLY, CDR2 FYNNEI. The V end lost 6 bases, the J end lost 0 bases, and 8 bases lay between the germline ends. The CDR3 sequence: CASRTEMNTEAFF. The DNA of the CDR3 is TGTGCCAGCAGGACAGAAATGAACACTGAAGCTTTCTTT.

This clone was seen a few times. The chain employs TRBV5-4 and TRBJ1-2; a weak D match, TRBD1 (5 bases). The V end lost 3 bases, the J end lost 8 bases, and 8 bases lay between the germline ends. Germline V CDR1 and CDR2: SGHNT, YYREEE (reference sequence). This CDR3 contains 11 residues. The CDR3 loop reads CASSSTGGYTF. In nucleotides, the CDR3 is TGTGCCAGCAGCTCTACAGGAGGCTACACCTTC.